Listed below are T cell receptor beta chains from one sample, sequenced in a study of cytomegalovirus exposure and HLA in healthy donors. The method was immunoSEQ multiplex PCR; TCRdb's version includes in-frame clones alone and lacks a portion of them. Seen here are 200,000 to 250,000 clones, roughly 91% observed once, and the top ten hold roughly 1%. Sequencing used PBMCs. The receptors were sampled from a woman under 30 in good health and CMV-seronegative. Both conserved end residues are part of each CDR3. D genes are given only for firm matches. Rows may omit the clone size; those that give it use once, few, many or a size class.

D gene | clone size | J gene | CDR3 length | V gene | CDR3 protein | CDR3 DNA
. | . | TRBJ2-7 | 15 | TRBV18 | CASSPKIQGAYEQYF | TGTGCCAGCTCACCAAAAATACAGGGCGCCTACGAGCAGTACTTC
TRBD2 | . | TRBJ2-3 | 16 | TRBV7-2 | CASSLASGRVSDTQYF | TGTGCCAGCAGCTTAGCTTCCGGGAGGGTTTCAGATACGCAGTATTTT
TRBD1 | . | TRBJ1-2 | 14 | TRBV2 | CASTGVGQGYGYTF | TGTGCCAGCACGGGTGTGGGACAGGGGTATGGCTACACCTTC
. | . | TRBJ1-2 | 12 | TRBV28 | CASTRGNYGYTF | TGTGCCAGCACCAGGGGTAACTATGGCTACACCTTC
. | . | TRBJ1-2 | 15 | TRBV5-1 | CASSSNRDLNYGYTF | TGCGCCAGCAGCTCAAACAGGGACCTAAACTATGGCTACACCTTC
. | once | TRBJ2-3 | 14 | TRBV5-1 | CASSLYRFTDTQYF | TGCGCCAGCAGCTTGTACAGGTTCACAGATACGCAGTATTTT
TRBD1 | . | TRBJ2-3 | 16 | TRBV7-3 | CASSLGTGAFSDTQYF | TGTGCCAGCAGCCTAGGGACAGGGGCTTTTTCAGATACGCAGTATTTT
. | . | TRBJ2-5 | 14 | TRBV11-1 | CASSPRQIQETQYF | TGTGCCAGCAGCCCGAGACAAATCCAAGAGACCCAGTACTTC
TRBD1 | once | TRBJ2-7 | 14 | TRBV6-4 | CANKTGVSPYEQYF | TGTGCCAACAAGACAGGGGTGTCCCCCTACGAGCAGTACTTC
. | . | TRBJ1-1 | 14 | TRBV7-9 | CASSLAKDSTEAFF | TGTGCCAGCAGCTTAGCCAAGGACTCAACTGAAGCTTTCTTT
. | . | TRBJ2-7 | 11 | TRBV6-5 | CATRRNYEQYF | TGTGCCACCAGGAGAAACTACGAGCAGTACTTC
. | . | TRBJ1-1 | 20 | TRBV5-4 | CASSLFVFGTRSYMNTEAFF | TGTGCCAGCAGCTTGTTTGTGTTCGGGACACGATCTTACATGAACACTGAAGCTTTCTTT
TRBD1 | . | TRBJ1-2 | 16 | TRBV6-4 | CASSDHITDRGVGYTF | TGTGCCAGCAGTGACCATATAACGGACAGGGGAGTCGGCTACACCTTC
TRBD2 | . | TRBJ2-3 | 15 | TRBV10-3 | CAISYQSGGADTQYF | TGTGCCATCAGCTATCAAAGCGGGGGGGCTGATACGCAGTATTTT
TRBD1 | . | TRBJ2-2 | 14 | TRBV25-1 | CASSTGEGAGELFF | TGTGCCAGTTCGACAGGGGAAGGGGCTGGGGAGCTGTTTTTT
. | . | TRBJ1-5 | 12 | TRBV2 | CASSETGTDVHF | TGTGCCAGCAGCGAAACCGGGACTGACGTGCATTTT
. | . | TRBJ1-2 | 14 | TRBV18 | CASSPVGRNYGYTF | TGTGCCAGCTCACCAGTCGGCAGGAACTATGGCTACACCTTC
. | . | TRBJ1-1 | 13 | TRBV19 | CASSASQNTEAFF | TGTGCCAGTAGTGCCTCACAGAACACTGAAGCTTTCTTT
TRBD2 | . | TRBJ2-3 | 13 | TRBV2 | CASMTSGADTQYF | TGTGCCAGCATGACTAGCGGAGCAGATACGCAGTATTTT
. | . | TRBJ2-7 | 13 | TRBV27 | CASSLGRAYEQYF | TGTGCCAGCAGTTTAGGTAGAGCCTACGAGCAGTACTTC
. | . | TRBJ2-3 | 14 | TRBV13 | CASSFGSITDTQYF | TGTGCCAGCAGCTTCGGGTCTATCACAGATACGCAGTATTTT
TRBD2 | . | TRBJ2-7 | 13 | TRBV10-3 | CAPYRGGAYEQYF | TGTGCCCCCTATCGGGGGGGGGCCTACGAGCAGTACTTC
. | . | TRBJ2-1 | 12 | TRBV11-3 | CASSTIGEEQFF | TGTGCCAGCAGCACAATAGGGGAAGAGCAGTTCTTC
TRBD2 | . | TRBJ2-2 | 15 | TRBV9 | CASKTASGSTGELFF | TGTGCCAGCAAGACGGCTAGCGGGAGCACCGGGGAGCTGTTTTTT
TRBD2 | . | TRBJ2-7 | 15 | TRBV27 | CASSSAGGRAVEQYF | TGTGCCAGCAGTTCAGCGGGGGGGCGTGCAGTCGAGCAGTACTTC
TRBD1 | . | TRBJ2-7 | 14 | TRBV27 | CASSLGQGAHEQYF | TGTGCCAGCAGTTTGGGACAGGGGGCCCACGAGCAGTACTTC
TRBD2 | . | TRBJ2-7 | 15 | TRBV4-2 | CASSPTSGGRDEQYF | TGTGCCAGCAGCCCCACTAGCGGGGGGCGTGACGAGCAGTACTTC
TRBD1 | . | TRBJ1-2 | 15 | TRBV12-5 | CASGLTGAVFSGYTF | TGTGCTAGTGGTCTGACAGGGGCGGTTTTTTCCGGCTACACCTTC
. | . | TRBJ2-7 | 15 | TRBV15 | CATSRDKAGGYEQYF | TGTGCCACCAGCAGAGATAAGGCAGGGGGGTACGAGCAGTACTTC
. | . | TRBJ1-2 | 12 | TRBV6-5 | CASSQKPGGYTF | TGTGCCAGCAGCCAAAAACCGGGTGGCTACACCTTC
TRBD2 | . | TRBJ2-2 | 15 | TRBV9 | CASSVSGANTGELFF | TGTGCCAGCAGCGTTAGCGGGGCGAACACCGGGGAGCTGTTTTTT
TRBD2 | . | TRBJ2-7 | 15 | TRBV5-4 | CASSLVLAGPYEQYF | TGTGCCAGCAGCTTGGTTCTAGCGGGCCCCTACGAGCAGTACTTC
TRBD1 | . | TRBJ2-2 | 15 | TRBV19 | CASSIRDSRTGELFF | TGTGCCAGTAGTATCCGGGACAGCAGAACCGGGGAGCTGTTTTTT